The next 20 T cell receptor beta chains were all read from a single sample in a study of cytomegalovirus exposure and HLA in healthy donors. 13 Jbeta primers and 60 Vbeta primers were used for the PCR. The repertoire was sequenced with immunoSEQ multiplex PCR; TCRdb's copy has only in-frame clones and lacks some. The repertoire consists of nearly 300,000 clones, with more than 80% occurring once and the leading ten covering roughly 4%. Sequencing was carried out using PBMCs. These receptors originate from a man in his forties in good health and CMV-seropositive.

The chain carries TRBV2 and TRBJ2-7; D remains ambiguous. V shed 7 bases and J shed 6 bases, with 16 bases lying between them. The germline V gene encodes CDR1 SNHLY and CDR2 FYNNEI. This CDR3 spans 13 amino acids. CDR3 bases: TGTGCCAGCACCCTGGAGATCGACCGCGAGCAGTACTTC. It translates to CASTLEIDREQYF.

V usage is TRBV11-2 and J usage is TRBJ2-3; 11 bases agree with TRBD2. J gave up 1 base and V 0 bases, and 6 bases lay outside the gene matches. CDR3 length equals 18 residues. Germline CDR1 is SGHAT and CDR2 is FQNNGV. CDR3 nucleotides: TGTGCCAGCAGCTTAGATAGGCTAGCGGGAGGACGCACAGATACGCAGTATTTT. Protein: CASSLDRLAGGRTDTQYF.

The chain carries TRBV30 and TRBJ2-1; possibly TRBD2 for D (6 bases). Trimming shortened V by 0 bases and J by 4 bases, and 19 bases separated the two germline ends. Germline-derived CDR1 and CDR2 are GTSNPN and SVGIG (reference sequence). The CDR3 loop spans 17 amino acids. In DNA form, the CDR3 reads TGTGCCTGGAGTGTTACCCTCTTTTGGACTACTTACAATGAGCAGTTCTTC. Translated, it gives CAWSVTLFWTTYNEQFF. Complete variable domain (other parts from reference TRBV30 and TRBJ2-1): SQTIHQWPATLVQPVGSPLSLECTVEGTSNPNLYWYRQAAGRGLQLLFYSVGIGQISSEVPQNLSASRPQDRQFILSSKKLLLSDSGFYLCAWSVTLFWTTYNEQFFGPGTRLTVL.

Regarding this clone: Other nucleotide sequences from this sample produce the same CDR3. This chain connects TRBV5-1 to TRBJ1-3; D unclear. This CDR3 is built from 13 residues. V dropped 3 bases and J dropped 0 bases, with 4 bases sitting between them. Looked up from germline, CDR1 is SGHRS and CDR2 is YFSETQ. CDR3: CASSSGSGNTIYF. CDR3 nucleotides: TGCGCCAGCAGCTCGGGCTCTGGAAACACCATATATTTT.

This chain joins TRBV7-8 and TRBJ2-7, with D maybe TRBD2 (5 bases). CDR3 length: 13 residues. V lost 4 bases and J lost 0, with 7 bases in between. The germline CDR1 and CDR2 sequences are SGHVS and FQNEAQ. DNA of the CDR3: TGTGCCAGCAGCTCGGGGTACTCCTACGAGCAGTACTTC. Translating gives CASSSGYSYEQYF.

This chain joins TRBV28 and TRBJ2-7, with 8 nucleotides matching TRBD2. There are 15 residues in the CDR3. Losses at the gene ends were 6 bases for V and 3 bases for J; bases not matched to a gene: 10. Germline V CDR1 and CDR2: MDHEN, SYDVKM. The chain's CDR3 is CASSQTSGGLYEQYF. The CDR3 DNA reads as TGTGCCAGCAGCCAAACTAGCGGAGGCCTCTACGAGCAGTACTTC.

The gene calls are TRBV18 and TRBJ1-4; no clear D gene. The CDR3 contains 15 residues. Trimming shortened V by 2 bases and J by 7 bases, and 14 bases separated the two germline ends. Germline V gene sequence: CDR1 KGHSH, CDR2 LQKENI. CDR3 sequence: CASSPDSSTPEKLFF. CDR3 nucleotides: TGTGCCAGCTCACCAGACTCTTCGACGCCTGAAAAACTGTTTTTT.

The rearrangement links TRBV19 to TRBJ2-2; 7 nucleotides line up with TRBD2. The V and J ends lost 10 bases and 0 bases, in that order; junction bases with no gene match: 5. The CDR3 runs 14 residues. The germline V gene encodes CDR1 LNHDA and CDR2 SQIVND (reference sequence). In nucleotides, the CDR3 is TGTGCCACCGAGCGGGGATCGAACACCGGGGAGCTGTTTTTT. Translation gives CATERGSNTGELFF.

The V call is TRBV6-1, the J call TRBJ1-5; 10 bases are a match to TRBD1. From germline, CDR1 is MNHNS and CDR2 SASEGT. The CDR3 is 14 residues long. V shed 6 bases and J 7 bases; nucleotides not matched to a gene: 6. The CDR3 nucleotides read TGTGCCAGCAGGAGGGACAGGGGACCCCAGCCCCAGCATTTT. Translation gives CASRRDRGPQPQHF.

V usage is TRBV10-1 and J usage is TRBJ2-6; TRBD1 is a possible D gene (5 bases). Per the germline V gene, CDR1 is WNHNN and CDR2 is SYGVQD (reference sequence). Deletions cut 11 bases from V and 0 bases from J, with 26 bases between. CDR3 size: 19 residues. Written as DNA, the CDR3 is TGCGCCCGGAAAAGGGCCCCGGACATTCTCCTCTCTGGGGCCAACGTCCTGACTTTC. Amino acids: CARKRAPDILLSGANVLTF.

The rearrangement joins TRBV27 to TRBJ2-1; weak D call: TRBD1 (6 bases). Per the germline V gene, CDR1 is MNHEY and CDR2 is SMNVEV (reference sequence). Trimming left V 3 bases short and J 5 bases short, with 14 bases between. The length of the CDR3 is 15 residues. The CDR3 reads CASSFPYGQNNEQFF. As DNA, the CDR3 is TGTGCCAGCAGTTTCCCCTACGGACAGAACAATGAGCAGTTCTTC.

The rearrangement uses TRBV2 and TRBJ2-3, with 7 bases lining up with TRBD1. V was pared by 7 bases and J by 3 bases, with 7 bases of the junction left unmatched. CDR1 and CDR2 (germline): SNHLY, FYNNEI. CDR3 length: 14 residues. The CDR3 reads CASKIQGSTDTQYF. The CDR3 DNA follows: TGTGCCAGCAAAATACAGGGGAGTACAGATACGCAGTATTTT.

This clone was recorded a few times. J is TRBJ1-4 and V is TRBV6-1, with TRBD1 as a possible D gene (6 bases). CDR1 is MNHNS, CDR2 SASEGT, per germline. V lost 10 bases to trimming and J lost 2 bases, with 14 bases between them. The CDR3 extends over 14 amino acids. In DNA form, the CDR3 reads TGTGCCATGGGAGGGGGAGGCACTAATGAAAAACTGTTTTTT. The encoded protein is CAMGGGGTNEKLFF.

The V gene is TRBV28, the J gene TRBJ2-7, with a possible D match to TRBD1 (6 bases). Germline lookup yields CDR1 MDHEN and CDR2 SYDVKM. The CDR3 runs to 16 residues. Trimming stripped 7 bases from V and 2 bases from J, with 21 bases between. The CDR3 DNA reads as TGTGCCAGCAAACGTTTATGGTCGGACAGAGCCTACGAGCAGTACTTC. This encodes CASKRLWSDRAYEQYF.

The rearrangement links TRBV6-5 to TRBJ1-5, with a possible D match to TRBD1 (6 bases). The CDR3 contains 14 residues. The germline V gene encodes CDR1 MNHEY and CDR2 SVGAGI. Trimming took off 4 bases at V and 3 bases at J, with 10 bases between the two ends. CDR3 region: CASSSRGHNQPQHF. The CDR3 coding sequence is TGTGCCAGCAGTTCCCGGGGACACAATCAGCCCCAGCATTTT.

The chain couples TRBV5-1 to TRBJ1-4, with 10 bases fitting TRBD1. Germline V gene sequence: CDR1 SGHRS, CDR2 YFSETQ. The trim removed 4 bases at V and 8 bases at J, leaving 8 bases unmatched. This CDR3 comprises 15 residues. In DNA, the CDR3 is TGCGCCAGCAGCGATGGGACAGGGGCCGGAGAAAAACTGTTTTTT. The encoded protein is CASSDGTGAGEKLFF.

V gene TRBV15 combines with J gene TRBJ1-3; D gene uncertain. Germline assignment: CDR1 LNHNV and CDR2 YYDKDF (reference sequence). This CDR3 region has 16 residues. V lost 4 bases to trimming and J lost 0 bases, with 13 bases between them. Written as DNA, the CDR3 is TGTGCCACCAGCATCCCGGGATCCTCCTCTGGAAACACCATATATTTT. This translates into CATSIPGSSSGNTIYF.

The rearrangement links TRBV2 to TRBJ1-5, with 7 bases that match TRBD1. The CDR3 extends over 16 amino acids. Germline CDR1 and CDR2: SNHLY and FYNNEI. J lost 2 bases, V lost 7 bases, and 11 bases had no gene match. CDR3 bases: TGTGCCAGCATTACAAGAACGGGACAGCGCAATCAGCCCCAGCATTTT. Its protein product is CASITRTGQRNQPQHF. The full variable domain, its missing parts supplied by reference TRBV2 and TRBJ1-5, is EPEVTQTPSHQVTQMGQEVILRCVPISNHLYFYWYRQILGQKVEFLVSFYNNEISEKSEIFDDQFSVERPDGSNFTLKIRSTKLEDSAMYFCASITRTGQRNQPQHFGDGTRLSIL.

V gene TRBV27 combines with J gene TRBJ1-2; no clear D gene. Germline loops: CDR1 MNHEY, CDR2 SMNVEV (reference sequence). V dropped 5 bases and J dropped 9 bases, with 19 bases sitting between them. CDR3 length equals 14 residues. CDR3 in amino acids: CASSPPGGQGRYTF. CDR3 coding DNA: TGTGCCAGCAGTCCTCCTGGAGGGCAAGGACGCTACACCTTC.

The rearrangement uses TRBV2 and TRBJ2-5, with D possibly being TRBD1 (5 bases). This CDR3 is 15 amino acids long. Germline V gene lookup returns CDR1 SNHLY and CDR2 FYNNEI. Trimming shortened V by 3 bases and J by 1 base, and 12 bases separated the two germline ends. The CDR3 region is CASSELGPLQETQYF. CDR3 DNA: TGTGCCAGCAGTGAGCTGGGGCCGCTCCAAGAGACCCAGTACTTC. The variable domain in full, with the rest retrieved from reference TRBV2 and TRBJ2-5, is EPEVTQTPSHQVTQMGQEVILRCVPISNHLYFYWYRQILGQKVEFLVSFYNNEISEKSEIFDDQFSVERPDGSNFTLKIRSTKLEDSAMYFCASSELGPLQETQYFGPGTRLLVL.